Reported below is one T cell receptor beta chain. Original processing methods: Amplification from reference gene primers served as the basis for estimated nucleated cell counts. Only in-frame clones appear in the TCRdb table, and some are missing; sequencing was by immunoSEQ multiplex PCR. The V and J calls and clone size are taken from that table; D and trimming were inferred from the DNA. The sample holds 180,000 or so clones, roughly three quarters seen once. This sample was taken from a study of blood T cell repertoires in COVID-19. Study context: The United States, Italy and Spain were the sources of the acute and convalescent COVID-19 samples.

The germline V gene has CDR1 SEHNR and CDR2 FQNEAQ (reference sequence). The CDR3 length is 16 residues. Trimming cost V 5 bases and J 6 bases; bases outside gene matches: 12. The sequence was collected from a woman of 80 years or more with COVID-19, enrolled during active disease. V usage is TRBV7-9 and J usage is TRBJ2-4; 8 bases fit TRBD2. The sample consisted of peripheral blood. CDR3 residues: CASSPQRERLGNIQYF. As DNA, the CDR3 is TGTGCCAGCAGCCCCCAGCGGGAGAGGTTGGGAAACATTCAGTACTTC.